What follows is one T cell receptor (beta chain) and its context. The antigen is not known. Using immunoSEQ multiplex PCR, the repertoire was profiled, and TCRdb retains in-frame clones only, with some absent. In the table there are about 9,400 clones, 90% of which are singletons. These data originate in a study of immune evolution from preneoplasia to lung adenocarcinoma. Study-wide results and limits: Top clone frequencies peaked in normal lung, apparently declining through invasive adenocarcinoma.

Trimming removed 5 bases at V and 3 bases at J, with 17 bases between. The CDR3 consists of 15 residues. Germline V gives CDR1 SGHVS, CDR2 FQNEAQ. This sequence joins TRBV7-8 and TRBJ2-7; D might be TRBD2 (6 bases). The origin of this receptor is a person aged 70 to 79 with invasive lung adenocarcinoma. Sequencing was carried out using FFPE invasive lung adenocarcinoma tissue. CDR3 sequence: CASSTSDGLHYEQYF. CDR3 DNA: TGTGCCAGCAGCACATCGGACGGACTACACTACGAGCAGTACTTC.